This TCR beta chain is drawn from a study of read filtering for tumor transcriptome and immune sequencing. Across the study: R-ISS stage counts were under ten for I, 15 to 20 for II, 7 for III.

Molecular barcoded adaptors covering alpha/delta and beta/gamma chains were used on around 400 ng RNA. TCRdb fed the reads into MiXCR, producing one record per CDR3 protein. Counted here are about 46,000 distinct CDR3 sequences, around 19% occurring once; the ten biggest clones make up about 40%. Overall study findings and caveats: Without single-read clonotypes, shared clonotype proportions correlated more between IR-seq and RNA-seq.

This clonotype was picked up many times. Its antigen is not known. This CDR3 spans 15 amino acids. V gave up 7 bases and J gave up 8 bases; unmatched junction bases: 10. The germline V gene encodes CDR1 MDHEN and CDR2 SYDVKM. This chain joins TRBV28 and TRBJ2-1; 11 nucleotides align to TRBD2. This clonotype originated in a donor aged 40 or over with multiple myeloma. Specimen: a population of CD138-negative cells sorted from bone marrow. CDR3 sequence (DNA): TGTGCCAGCACCTGTGAACTAGCGGGAGTAGATGAGCAGTTCTTC. Its protein is CASTCELAGVDEQFF.